The 9 T cell receptor beta chains presented below share a single source sample, sequenced in a study of CD8+CD57+ T cells in acquired aplastic anemia. TCR beta VDJ combinations and CDR3 sequences were profiled from genomic DNA. TCRdb ran MiXCR on the reads and lists one entry per CDR3 protein. The data contain 350,000 to 450,000 distinct CDR3 sequences, 65% to 75% of them singletons. Input material: sorted CD4+, CD8+, or CD8+CD57+ T cells (not recorded which) from PBMCs. These TCRs come from a human donor in good health, serving as a control.

This clonotype was seen at least ten times. J is TRBJ2-7 and V is TRBV5-1; D is possibly TRBD1 (6 bases). The CDR3 consists of 15 residues. The V and J ends lost 2 bases and 0 bases respectively, with 12 bases between them. The germline V gene has CDR1 SGHRS and CDR2 YFSETQ. This CDR3 reads CASSLNRDTSYEQYF. The CDR3 region has the DNA TGCGCCAGCAGCTTAAACCGGGACACCTCCTACGAGCAGTACTTC.

The genes are TRBV6-2 or TRBV6-3 and TRBJ2-7; TRBD2 matches at 7 bases. From germline, CDR1 is MNHEY and CDR2 SVGEGT. This CDR3 is 15 amino acids long. The ends lost 5 bases at V and 3 bases at J; junction bases unmatched: 10. The DNA for the CDR3 is TGTGCCAGCAGTAGGCGGGGGATGGGGCGCTACGAGCAGTACTTC. It is translated as CASSRRGMGRYEQYF.

A word on this clonotype: A single base separates this from a much larger clone, so it may be a read error. The CDR3 region is CTWSVLGRYTF. The CDR3 nucleotides read TGTACCTGGAGTGTACTGGGTCGCTACACCTTC. The chain recombines TRBV30 with TRBJ1-2; D gene unclear. The germline V gene encodes CDR1 GTSNPN and CDR2 SVGIG (reference sequence). The length of the CDR3 is 11 residues. Complete variable domain (other parts from reference TRBV30 and TRBJ1-2): SQTIHQWPATLVQPVGSPLSLECTVEGTSNPNLYWYRQAAGRGLQLLFYSVGIGQISSEVPQNLSASRPQDRQFILSSKKLLLSDSGFYLCTWSVLGRYTFGSGTRLTVV.

Only one count was recorded for this clonotype. One end of the junction fails to match germline, which may point to a read error. This chain joins TRBV7-9 and TRBJ2-1; perhaps TRBD1 as D (6 bases). Germline V lookup: CDR1 SEHNR, CDR2 FQNEAQ (reference sequence). This CDR3 has 14 residues. This chain's CDR3 is CASSRDISAGKQHF. CDR3 DNA: TGTGCCAGCAGCCGGGACATCTCAGCTGGTAAGCAGCACTTC. The whole variable domain, remainder taken from reference TRBV7-9 and TRBJ2-1, is DTGVSQNPRHKITKRGQNVTFRCDPISEHNRLYWYRQTLGQGPEFLTYFQNEAQLEKSRLLSDRFSAERPKGSFSTLEIQRTEQGDSAMYLCASSRDISAGKQHFGPGTRLTVL.

The chain recombines TRBV12-3 or TRBV12-4 with TRBJ2-5; weak D call: TRBD1 (6 bases). The CDR3 loop spans 14 amino acids. With 5 bases removed from V and 0 bases from J, the gap between germline ends came to 10 bases. The CDR3: CASSLGQHQETQYF. CDR3 bases: TGTGCCAGCAGTCTAGGACAGCACCAAGAGACCCAGTACTTC.

In its sample, this clonotype was seen a few times. The rearrangement joins TRBV3-2 to TRBJ1-2. TRBV3-2 is marked as a pseudogene. The CDR3 length is 15 residues. The CDR3 spells CASSLPLDSTCGYTF. DNA for the CDR3: TGTGCCAGCAGCTTACCCTTGGATAGTACGTGTGGCTACACCTTC.

This clonotype was observed many times. The CDR3: CASSSGGNTIYF. In nucleotides, the CDR3 is TGTGCCAGCAGCTCCGGGGGAAACACCATATATTTT. V is TRBV7-2 and J is TRBJ1-3; D gene ambiguous. There are 12 residues in the CDR3. Germline values: CDR1 SGHTA, CDR2 FQGNSA. V shed 4 bases and J shed 4 bases, with 5 bases lying between them.

The chain couples TRBV24-1 to TRBJ1-1; D is unresolved. Trimming took off 4 bases at V and 7 bases at J, with 12 bases between the two ends. Germline CDR1 is KGHDR and CDR2 is SFDVKD. This CDR3 comprises 13 residues. This chain's CDR3 is CATSDLERVEAFF. The CDR3 DNA sequence: TGTGCCACCAGTGACCTGGAGAGGGTTGAAGCTTTCTTT.

The chain employs TRBV20-1 and TRBJ1-2, with D unclear. Per germline, CDR1 DFQATT and CDR2 SNEGSKA (reference sequence). This CDR3 spans 14 amino acids. Trimming left V 2 bases short and J 6 bases short, with 16 bases between. DNA of the CDR3: TGCAGTGCTAGAAGCCTAGGACCTAATCATGGCTACACCTTC. Its protein product is CSARSLGPNHGYTF.